This TCR beta chain derives from a study of T cell changes during pregnancy in multiple sclerosis. The V end was cut by 3 bases, the J end by 8 bases, with 5 bases between. The CDR3 totals 12 residues. Germline values: CDR1 MDHEN, CDR2 SYDVKM. TCRdb's copy holds only in-frame clones and misses some; the assay was immunoSEQ multiplex PCR. The sample includes 25,000 to 30,000 clones, around 90% of them seen just once. This sample comprised CD4+ T cells from peripheral blood mononuclear cells, obtained in the first trimester of pregnancy. The sequence was obtained from a female donor with multiple sclerosis, enrolled in a pregnancy study. The V gene is TRBV28, the J gene TRBJ1-6; D gene uncertain. CDR3 nucleotide sequence: TGTGCCAGCAGTTTTCGGGATTCACCCCTCCACTTT. It translates to CASSFRDSPLHF.